One sample yielded the 22 T cell receptor beta chains listed below, sequenced in a study of tumor-infiltrating lymphocytes in oesophageal squamous cell carcinoma. TCRdb re-called the PCR reads through MiXCR, storing one row per CDR3 protein. Of about 19,000 distinct CDR3 sequences listed, roughly two fifths are singletons. The sequenced material came from normal esophageal tissue next to the tumor. These receptors were taken from a male donor with esophageal squamous cell carcinoma.

The chain links TRBV12-3 or TRBV12-4 to TRBJ2-1, with unresolved D. The end of the DNA is better explained by TRBJ2-7, so the J call may be wrong. The CDR3 extends over 14 amino acids. CDR3 DNA sequence: TGTGCCAGCAGGTTACACGAAAACTCCTACGAGCAGTACTTC. Amino acid sequence: CASRLHENSYEQYF.

This clonotype was recorded many times. The J gene is TRBJ2-1, the V gene TRBV12-3 or TRBV12-4; 8 nucleotides align to TRBD2. This CDR3 has 14 amino acids. The junction had 1 base not matched to a gene; V was cut back by 6 bases and J by 0 bases. This chain's CDR3 is CASRREDSYNEQFF. The CDR3 DNA follows: TGTGCCAGCAGGCGGGAGGACTCCTACAATGAGCAGTTCTTC.

This clonotype was detected ten times or more. The V gene is TRBV12-3 or TRBV12-4, the J gene TRBJ1-6; 9 positions agree with TRBD1. Trimming removed 5 bases from V and 6 bases from J; junction bases left unmatched: 5. This CDR3 is built from 15 residues. CDR3 nucleotides: TGTGCCAGCAGTCCGGGACAGGGCACTAATTCACCCCTCCACTTT. Protein product: CASSPGQGTNSPLHF.

By share, this clonotype ranks as medium-sized. The genes are TRBV7-3 and TRBJ2-3; TRBD2 aligns across 7 bases. The length of the CDR3 is 16 residues. V dropped 4 bases and J dropped 3; count of bases not matched to a gene: 10. The V gene's germline CDR1 is SGHTA and CDR2 FQGTGA. Here the CDR3 DNA reads TGTGCCAGCAGCTCCGAGGGGAGGGAGGGGACAGATACGCAGTATTTT. Translation: CASSSEGREGTDTQYF.

V is TRBV7-6 and J is TRBJ2-3; 9 bases agree with TRBD1. The better agreement between TRBJ2-7 and the DNA end casts doubt on the J call. CDR3 length: 13 residues. Germline V gene data show CDR1 as SGHVS and CDR2 as FNYEAQ. CDR3 in DNA: TGTGCCAGCTGCTGGGACAGGGTGGACGAGCAGTACTTC. It encodes CASCWDRVDEQYF.

This clonotype was recorded many times. The CDR3 loop reads CASSLVLSYEQYF. For the CDR3, the DNA is TGTGCCAGCAGCTTAGTTCTAAGCTACGAGCAGTACTTC. The chain employs TRBV7-6 and TRBJ2-1; D unclear. The J call is in doubt because the DNA end fits TRBJ2-7 better. The CDR3 runs to 13 residues. The germline V gene has CDR1 SGHVS and CDR2 FNYEAQ.

V gene TRBV10-1 combines with J gene TRBJ1-1; TRBD1 is a possible D gene (6 bases). Germline assignment: CDR1 WNHNN and CDR2 SYGVQD (reference sequence). The CDR3 is made up of 13 amino acids. Deletions cut 9 bases from V and 0 bases from J, with 11 bases between. CDR3 sequence (DNA): TGCGCCAGTAGGACAGATATGAACACTGAAGCTTTCTTT. The encoded protein is CASRTDMNTEAFF.

V and J are TRBV10-2 and TRBJ1-3; D is unresolved. The CDR3 covers 16 residues. The germline V and J ends were trimmed by 2 bases and 0 bases, with 11 bases remaining between them. Germline CDR1 is WSHSY and CDR2 is SAAADI. This CDR3 reads CASSEERGFSGNTIYF. CDR3 nucleotides: TGCGCCAGCAGTGAGGAGCGGGGATTCTCTGGAAACACCATATATTTT.

This clonotype was picked up many times. The rearrangement links TRBV27 to TRBJ2-2; D is uncertain. The CDR3 runs to 16 residues. Germline V gene sequence: CDR1 MNHEY, CDR2 SMNVEV (reference sequence). Trimming shortened V by 6 bases and J by 1 base, and 15 bases separated the two germline ends. CDR3 coding DNA: TGTGCCAGCAGAATCCGGGCCGGCGGGAACACCGGGGAGCTGTTTTTT. Amino acids: CASRIRAGGNTGELFF.

Regarding this clonotype: A read error may account for a junction end that differs from germline. This rearrangement joins TRBV7-2 to TRBJ2-1; no firm D call. Looked up from germline, CDR1 is SGHTA and CDR2 is FQGNSA. CDR3 size: 19 residues. CDR3: CASSTYALAQLGNNSPLHF. DNA for the CDR3: TGTGCCAGCAGCACATACGCTCTGGCGCAGCTAGGCAATAATTCACCCCTCCACTTC. Complete variable domain (other parts from reference TRBV7-2 and TRBJ2-1): GAGVSQSPSNKVTEKGKDVELRCDPISGHTALYWYRQSLGQGLEFLIYFQGNSAPDKSGLPSDRFSAERTGGSVSTLTIQRTQQEDSAVYLCASSTYALAQLGNNSPLHFGPGTRLTVL.

By share, this clonotype ranks as medium-sized (0.01 to 0.1%). The chain joins TRBV24-1 to TRBJ2-3; unclear D gene. V was clipped by 5 bases and J by 2 bases, with 7 bases between them. The length of the CDR3 is 13 residues. Germline-derived CDR1 and CDR2 are KGHDR and SFDVKD. CDR3 sequence (DNA): TGTGCCACCAGTGGGGATACCACAGATACGCAGTATTTT. Amino acids: CATSGDTTDTQYF.

J is TRBJ2-3 and V is TRBV11-3; D ambiguous. The J call could be wrong; TRBJ2-7 is a better fit for the DNA end. The length of the CDR3 is 10 residues. Per germline, CDR1 SGHNT and CDR2 YENEEA. For the CDR3, the DNA is TGTGCCAGCAGCTTCTGCGAGCAGTACTTC. It specifies CASSFCEQYF.

In its sample, this clonotype is medium-sized. The chain joins TRBV7-6 to TRBJ1-1, with unresolved D. Trimming removed 2 bases from V and 4 bases from J, with 11 bases in between. This CDR3 contains 14 residues. Germline CDR1 reads SGHVS; CDR2 reads FNYEAQ. The CDR3 DNA follows: TGTGCCAGCAGCTTAACGGGGATGGGCACTGAAGCTTTCTTT. It codes for CASSLTGMGTEAFF.

This clonotype was recorded at least ten times. The rearrangement joins TRBV11-2 to TRBJ2-7, with TRBD2 as a possible D gene (5 bases). V lost 0 bases to trimming and J lost 7 bases, with 22 bases between them. Germline V gene lookup returns CDR1 SGHAT and CDR2 FQNNGV. The CDR3 spans 17 residues. CDR3 nucleotide sequence: TGTGCCAGCAGCTTAGATCGAGTCGGAGGCTCCTACAATGAGCAGTACTTC. It translates to CASSLDRVGGSYNEQYF.

This clonotype was counted between two and nine times. The V call is TRBV2, the J call TRBJ2-2; 7 bases fit TRBD2. The CDR3 covers 15 residues. Germline values: CDR1 SNHLY, CDR2 FYNNEI. Trimming took 2 bases from V and 3 from J; bases not matched to a gene: 3. The CDR3 DNA reads TGTGCCAGCAGTGAATTGGCGGGAGACACCGGGGAGCTGTTTTTT. Its protein is CASSELAGDTGELFF.

Concerning this clonotype itself: This CDR3 fails to terminate in the conserved phenylalanine or tryptophan, so it likely reflects a read error. The DNA is omitted, as the CDR3 cannot be located on it reliably, and the CDR3 follows TCRdb's listing. The chain carries TRBV12-3 or TRBV12-4 and TRBJ2-4. Termini included, the CDR3 measures 9 amino acids. Here the CDR3 reads CASRVSGLS.

The rearrangement uses TRBV28 and TRBJ1-1; unclear D gene. The DNA end is a closer match to TRBJ2-7, so the J assignment may be wrong. Germline values: CDR1 MDHEN, CDR2 SYDVKM. This CDR3 is built from 11 residues. The CDR3 protein is CASGRLDEQYF. In DNA form, the CDR3 reads TGTGCCAGCGGACGCTTGGATGAGCAGTACTTC.

This clonotype was recorded once. The rearrangement uses TRBV10-2 and TRBJ2-7; 14 nucleotides line up with TRBD2. Germline trimming cut 5 bases from V and 6 bases from J; bases unmatched to any gene: 15. This CDR3 is 18 amino acids long. CDR1 is WSHSY, CDR2 SAAADI, per germline. DNA for the CDR3: TGCGCCAGCAGTCAAACCGGGACTAGCGGGAGAATCTTATTCGAGCAGTACTTC. Protein sequence: CASSQTGTSGRILFEQYF.

Notes on this clonotype: A much larger clone is a single base away; this may be a read error. The J gene is TRBJ2-7, the V gene TRBV6-1; TRBD1 or TRBD2 may be the D gene (7 bases each). V was trimmed by 8 bases and J by 7 bases, leaving 18 bases between them. Germline CDR1 reads MNHNS; CDR2 reads SASEGT. This CDR3 comprises 13 residues. Here the CDR3 reads CASGGGQPNEQYF. As DNA, the CDR3 is TGTGCCAGCGGGGGGGGACAGCCAAATGAGCAGTACTTC.

Here the CDR3 reads CASSSRVSYEQYF. In DNA form, the CDR3 reads TGTGCCAGCAGCTCCAGGGTTTCCTACGAGCAGTACTTC. The chain employs TRBV7-2 and TRBJ2-7, with a tentative D call TRBD1 (5 bases). The CDR3 extends over 13 amino acids. The V gene's germline CDR1 is SGHTA and CDR2 FQGNSA. V lost 4 bases to trimming and J lost 1 base, with 8 bases between them. Based on the CDR3 plus reference TRBV7-2 and TRBJ2-7, the full variable domain is GAGVSQSPSNKVTEKGKDVELRCDPISGHTALYWYRQSLGQGLEFLIYFQGNSAPDKSGLPSDRFSAERTGGSVSTLTIQRTQQEDSAVYLCASSSRVSYEQYFGPGTRLTVT.

The chain is built from TRBV6-5 and TRBJ2-5; 7 bases agree with TRBD2. Per germline, CDR1 MNHEY and CDR2 SVGAGI. The CDR3 sequence is 17 residues long. The V gene end was trimmed by 6 bases and the J gene end by 2 bases; junction bases not matched to a gene: 15. The CDR3 reads CASRGDLSLAEQETQYF. CDR3 DNA sequence: TGTGCCAGCAGGGGTGATTTGAGCCTAGCGGAGCAAGAGACCCAGTACTTC.

This sequence joins TRBV6-8 and TRBJ2-1, with 8 bases fitting TRBD1. Gene TRBJ1-2 matches the end of the DNA better, so the J call may be wrong. Germline V gives CDR1 MNHGY, CDR2 SAAAGT. This CDR3 is 18 amino acids long. The CDR3 DNA sequence: TGTGCCAGCAGTTACCTCTTCTCGACAGGGGAGGTTTACTATGGCTACACCTTC. Translation: CASSYLFSTGEVYYGYTF.